This is a list of T cell receptor beta chains from one sample in a study of response to subunit inactivated influenza vaccine. TCRdb processed the RT-PCR reads anew with MiXCR; each CDR3 protein has one entry. The sample holds hundreds of thousands of distinct CDR3 sequences, 25% seen once. The sample in question was CD4+ T cells sorted from PBMCs, obtained 5 days after vaccination. These receptors were obtained from a man aged 50 to 59 who received an inactivated influenza vaccine. Both conserved end residues are part of each CDR3. D genes are given only for firm matches. A row's size may be missing; if present it is once, few, many or a size class.

cdr3_aa | cdr3_nt | clone_size | j_call | d_call | v_call
CASRTSRALGANVLTF | TGTGCCAGCAGGACCTCTCGAGCTCTGGGGGCCAACGTCCTGACTTTC | few | TRBJ2-6 | NA | TRBV11-2
CASSYSMGAQNGYTF | TGTGCCAGCAGTTACTCGATGGGGGCGCAAAATGGCTACACCTTC | many | TRBJ1-2 | NA | TRBV6-5
CSVLFGDKNIQYF | TGCAGCGTTCTGTTTGGTGACAAAAACATTCAGTACTTC | few | TRBJ2-4 | NA | TRBV29-1
CASSLEGDYGYTF | TGCGCCAGCAGCTTGGAAGGGGACTATGGCTACACCTTC | many | TRBJ1-2 | NA | TRBV5-1
CSARGGGGPSEQYF | TGCAGTGCTAGAGGGGGGGGAGGCCCCAGCGAGCAGTACTTC | NA | TRBJ2-7 | TRBD2 | TRBV20-1
CAVRGQEPYEQYF | TGTGCCGTCCGAGGACAGGAGCCCTACGAGCAGTACTTC | NA | TRBJ2-7 | TRBD1 | TRBV10-3
CATSRVGGGYEQYF | TGTGCCACCAGCAGAGTCGGGGGCGGTTACGAGCAGTACTTC | NA | TRBJ2-7 | NA | TRBV15
CATSRDLPYSGNTIYF | TGTGCCACCAGCAGAGATTTGCCTTACTCTGGAAACACCATATATTTT | NA | TRBJ1-3 | NA | TRBV15
CASSQAGFGDYGYTF | TGCGCCAGCAGCCAAGCAGGGTTTGGGGACTATGGCTACACCTTC | few | TRBJ1-2 | NA | TRBV4-3
CASSKPLITGLPYEQYF | TGTGCCAGCAGCAAACCTCTAATTACAGGCCTCCCCTACGAGCAGTACTTC | NA | TRBJ2-7 | NA | TRBV21-1
CASSQEGQGKAFF | TGCGCCAGCAGCCAAGAAGGACAGGGTAAAGCTTTCTTT | few | TRBJ1-1 | TRBD1 | TRBV4-3
CASSLASGPTGELFF | TGTGCCAGCAGCTTAGCCTCAGGGCCCACCGGGGAGCTGTTTTTT | few | TRBJ2-2 | NA | TRBV7-9
CASSQSGTYNEQFF | TGTGCCAGCAGCCAATCAGGGACCTACAATGAGCAGTTCTTC | NA | TRBJ2-1 | NA | TRBV3-1
CASSRGTSGGETQYF | TGCGCCAGCAGCAGAGGGACTAGCGGGGGAGAGACCCAGTACTTC | NA | TRBJ2-5 | TRBD2 | TRBV5-1
CAISETGPYEQYF | TGTGCCATCAGTGAGACGGGACCCTACGAGCAGTACTTC | few | TRBJ2-7 | NA | TRBV10-3
CASSPAGGRDEQFF | TGTGCCAGCAGCCCAGCGGGAGGGCGCGATGAGCAGTTCTTC | few | TRBJ2-1 | TRBD2 | TRBV2
CSARVGWPSSYEQYF | TGCAGTGCTAGAGTTGGCTGGCCTAGCTCCTACGAGCAGTACTTC | few | TRBJ2-7 | NA | TRBV20-1
CASRGQGNGEQYF | TGTGCCAGCAGGGGACAGGGGAATGGTGAGCAGTACTTC | few | TRBJ2-7 | TRBD1 | TRBV6-6
CASSQKWAGGPQGEQFF | TGTGCCAGCAGCCAGAAGTGGGCGGGAGGACCCCAAGGTGAGCAGTTCTTC | NA | TRBJ2-1 | TRBD2 | TRBV4-2
CASTPEGTTTDTQYF | TGTGCCAGCACGCCGGAAGGGACCACCACAGATACGCAGTATTTT | many | TRBJ2-3 | NA | TRBV6-2/TRBV6-3
CSGTGGLTDTQYF | TGCAGCGGGACAGGGGGTTTGACAGATACGCAGTATTTT | few | TRBJ2-3 | TRBD1 | TRBV29-1
CASSFEGGWQETQYF | TGTGCCAGCAGTTTTGAGGGGGGATGGCAAGAGACCCAGTACTTC | NA | TRBJ2-5 | NA | TRBV12-3/TRBV12-4
CATSDYTGGLTRTGELFF | TGTGCCACCAGTGATTATACAGGGGGACTAACACGAACCGGGGAGCTGTTTTTT | NA | TRBJ2-2 | NA | TRBV24-1
CASKGLAASTDTQYF | TGCGCCAGCAAGGGACTAGCGGCAAGCACAGATACGCAGTATTTT | few | TRBJ2-3 | TRBD2 | TRBV10-2
CRATSGSVGGEQYF | TGCAGGGCAACTAGCGGGAGTGTCGGGGGCGAGCAGTACTTC | NA | TRBJ2-7 | TRBD2 | TRBV20-1
CASSFFAGVGNEQFF | TGTGCCAGCAGCTTTTTCGCGGGAGTGGGCAATGAGCAGTTCTTC | NA | TRBJ2-1 | TRBD2 | TRBV7-2
CASSHPSLRDRGEKLFF | TGCGCCAGCAGCCATCCTTCGCTTCGGGACAGGGGAGAAAAACTGTTTTTT | NA | TRBJ1-4 | TRBD1 | TRBV4-1
CASSYSIFPGSYEQYF | TGTGCCAGCAGTTACTCAATATTCCCCGGCTCCTACGAGCAGTACTTC | once | TRBJ2-7 | NA | TRBV6-5
CASSPASGGAFNEQFF | TGTGCCAGCTCACCTGCTAGCGGGGGGGCCTTCAATGAGCAGTTCTTC | NA | TRBJ2-1 | TRBD2 | TRBV18
CASSGGLPEAFF | TGCGCCAGCAGCGGGGGGCTCCCTGAAGCTTTCTTT | few | TRBJ1-1 | NA | TRBV5-1
CASSPIRDKPFF | TGCGCCAGCAGCCCTATCCGGGATAAACCGTTCTTC | NA | TRBJ2-1 | NA | TRBV4-1
CASSFVDSWGETQYF | TGTGCCAGCAGCTTCGTCGACAGCTGGGGAGAGACCCAGTACTTC | few | TRBJ2-5 | NA | TRBV7-6
CASSLADTLGTGELFF | TGCGCCAGCAGCTTGGCGGACACACTGGGCACCGGGGAGCTGTTTTTT | NA | TRBJ2-2 | NA | TRBV5-1
CASSFSSTGNTGELFF | TGTGCCAGCAGCTTTTCTTCGACAGGGAACACCGGGGAGCTGTTTTTT | few | TRBJ2-2 | NA | TRBV5-6
CASSQGQIYSPLHF | TGTGCCAGCAGCCAGGGGCAGATCTACTCACCCCTCCACTTT | NA | TRBJ1-6 | NA | TRBV4-2
CASSRRGFYGYTF | TGTGCCAGCAGTCGAAGGGGATTCTATGGCTACACCTTC | NA | TRBJ1-2 | NA | TRBV6-4
CSVILAGDNEQFF | TGCAGCGTTATACTAGCGGGAGACAATGAGCAGTTCTTC | few | TRBJ2-1 | TRBD2 | TRBV29-1
CSATRTGFPGGKNIQYF | TGCAGTGCCACTAGGACAGGTTTCCCTGGGGGCAAAAACATTCAGTACTTC | NA | TRBJ2-4 | TRBD1 | TRBV20-1
CATRQGLAYEQYF | TGTGCCACCAGGCAGGGGTTGGCCTACGAGCAGTACTTC | NA | TRBJ2-7 | NA | TRBV6-1
CASSQDLRLAGAYEQYF | TGCGCCAGCAGCCAAGACCTACGACTAGCGGGGGCCTACGAGCAGTACTTC | NA | TRBJ2-7 | TRBD2 | TRBV4-3
CASSLVTSAGGPADTQYF | TGCGCCAGCAGCTTGGTTACCTCAGCGGGAGGGCCCGCAGATACGCAGTATTTT | NA | TRBJ2-3 | TRBD2 | TRBV5-1
CSARAGSSNTEAFF | TGCAGTGCTAGGGCGGGCAGCTCGAACACTGAAGCTTTCTTT | few | TRBJ1-1 | NA | TRBV20-1
CASSLGQSNEKLFF | TGTGCCAGCAGTTTGGGACAGAGTAATGAAAAACTGTTTTTT | NA | TRBJ1-4 | TRBD1 | TRBV28
CASSRLNNEQFF | TGTGCCAGCAGTAGACTAAACAATGAGCAGTTCTTC | NA | TRBJ2-1 | NA | TRBV6-2/TRBV6-3
CSAKTGGVDNSPLHF | TGCAGTGCCAAAACAGGGGGCGTTGATAATTCACCCCTCCACTTT | NA | TRBJ1-6 | TRBD1 | TRBV20-1
CASSPALGLAGGHATGELFF | TGTGCCAGCAGCCCGGCCCTGGGACTAGCGGGGGGGCATGCCACCGGGGAGCTGTTTTTT | NA | TRBJ2-2 | TRBD2 | TRBV7-6
CSARDMGRGGETQYF | TGCAGTGCTAGAGACATGGGCAGGGGGGGAGAGACCCAGTACTTC | many | TRBJ2-5 | NA | TRBV20-1